The rows below give T cell receptor beta chains drawn from one sample of a study of blood T cell repertoires in COVID-19. Generated by immunoSEQ multiplex PCR, the TCRdb table keeps only in-frame clones and is missing some. The data show a few hundred thousand clones, approximately 87% seen once. Input material: peripheral blood. The receptor set was obtained from a man aged 55 to 69 who had recovered from COVID-19. Both conserved end residues are part of each CDR3. D genes are given only for firm matches. Clone size, where shown, is once, few, many, or a class for clones that have expanded.

clone_size | j_call | v_call | d_call | cdr3_nt | cdr3_aa
. | TRBJ1-6 | TRBV29-1 | . | TGCAGCATATCACAGAGCCAGGATTCACCCCTCCACTTT | CSISQSQDSPLHF
. | TRBJ2-3 | TRBV19 | TRBD2 | TGTGCCAGTAGTGTCCGGACTAGCGGGGCTCAAAGCACAGATACGCAGTATTTT | CASSVRTSGAQSTDTQYF
. | TRBJ2-6 | TRBV29-1 | . | TGCAGCGCTCGACAGAGGGGGGCCAACGTCCTGACTTTC | CSARQRGANVLTF
few | TRBJ1-6 | TRBV27 | TRBD1 | TGTGCCAGCAGTTCCCCTCTCAGGGGGGCGACCTATAATTCACCCCTCCACTTT | CASSSPLRGATYNSPLHF
. | TRBJ2-7 | TRBV5-1 | . | TGCGCCAGCAGCTTGGCCCCAGGGGTGAGGGAGCAGTACTTC | CASSLAPGVREQYF
. | TRBJ1-6 | TRBV19 | . | TGTGCCAGTAGCCTTGCCGGCTCCTATAATTCACCCCTCCACTTT | CASSLAGSYNSPLHF
once | TRBJ2-6 | TRBV5-1 | TRBD2 | TGCGCCACCTGGGCTAGCGGGAGCTCTGGGGCCAACGTCCTGACTTTC | CATWASGSSGANVLTF
. | TRBJ1-5 | TRBV15 | . | TGTGCCACCAGCCGGGGAGGGGGAGGCGATCAGCCCCAGCATTTT | CATSRGGGGDQPQHF
. | TRBJ1-5 | TRBV7-2 | TRBD1 | TGTGCCAGCAGCACTCGACAGGGAGAACAGCCCCAGCATTTT | CASSTRQGEQPQHF
once | TRBJ1-5 | TRBV10-2 | TRBD1 | TGCGCCAGCAGCCAGACAGGGGTTGATCAGCCCCAGCATTTT | CASSQTGVDQPQHF
. | TRBJ2-1 | TRBV10-3 | TRBD2 | TGTGCCATCAGTGCAGTTGCGGGAGGATCCTACAATGAGCAGTTCTTC | CAISAVAGGSYNEQFF
. | TRBJ1-5 | TRBV6-2/TRBV6-3 | . | TGTGCCAGCAGTTACAGTTCTATAGGAGATCAGCCCCAGCATTTT | CASSYSSIGDQPQHF
. | TRBJ1-2 | TRBV28 | . | TGTGCCAGCAGTGTAGACACCGACGGGGGCTATGGCTACACCTTC | CASSVDTDGGYGYTF
. | TRBJ1-1 | TRBV19 | . | TGTGCCAGTAGTATCTTCGGGGGGGACACTGAAGCTTTCTTT | CASSIFGGDTEAFF
. | TRBJ2-3 | TRBV5-1 | TRBD1 | TGCGCCAGCAGCCTAGACAGGGAATCCATCGTAGCAGATACGCAGTATTTT | CASSLDRESIVADTQYF
. | TRBJ1-2 | TRBV28 | . | TGTGCCAGCACTCTGGGGACACAATCCTATGGCTACACCTTC | CASTLGTQSYGYTF
. | TRBJ2-1 | TRBV4-1 | TRBD1 | TGCGCCAGCAGCCCCCTAGGGGGCCCTTACAATGAGCAGTTCTTC | CASSPLGGPYNEQFF
. | TRBJ2-3 | TRBV9 | TRBD2 | TGTGCCAGCAGCACCGGGACTAGCGAAAGCACAGATACGCAGTATTTT | CASSTGTSESTDTQYF
. | TRBJ2-1 | TRBV5-6 | . | TGTGCCAGCAGCTTTGGAGACAGCTCCTACAATGAGCAGTTCTTC | CASSFGDSSYNEQFF
. | TRBJ1-5 | TRBV27 | . | TGTGCCAGCAGCAGAACTATGACCCGTTATCAGCCCCAGCATTTT | CASSRTMTRYQPQHF
. | TRBJ2-7 | TRBV24-1 | . | TGTGCCACGGCTGAGAGGGGGAACTCCTACGAGCAGTACTTC | CATAERGNSYEQYF
. | TRBJ2-3 | TRBV4-2 | . | TGTGCCAGCAGCCAAGAAAGTGGGTGGACTACCCATGATACGCAGTATTTT | CASSQESGWTTHDTQYF
. | TRBJ2-5 | TRBV2 | TRBD2 | TGTGCCAGCAATGACGTGCTACTAGCGGGGGAAGAGACCCAGTACTTC | CASNDVLLAGEETQYF
. | TRBJ2-7 | TRBV6-5 | TRBD1 | TGTGCCAGCAGTACCGGGACAGGGGGCGTGTACGAGCAGTACTTC | CASSTGTGGVYEQYF
once | TRBJ2-3 | TRBV6-5 | TRBD2 | TGTGCCAGCGCCACTAGCGGGAGAACAGATACGCAGTATTTT | CASATSGRTDTQYF
. | TRBJ1-2 | TRBV2 | TRBD1 | TGTGCCAGCAGTATCGACGACAGGGTGGGTGGCTACACCTTC | CASSIDDRVGGYTF
. | TRBJ2-3 | TRBV28 | . | TGTGCCACCGGGTCCCCGGGAAACACAGATACGCAGTATTTT | CATGSPGNTDTQYF
. | TRBJ2-5 | TRBV4-2 | TRBD2 | TGTGCCAGCAGCCAAGTGGGTGGATGGACTAGCGGGGGGCTTCAAGAGACCCAGTACTTC | CASSQVGGWTSGGLQETQYF
. | TRBJ1-1 | TRBV19 | . | TGTGCCAGTAAGCCTCTCGGGGACACTGAAGCTTTCTTT | CASKPLGDTEAFF
. | TRBJ2-7 | TRBV6-5 | . | TGTGCCAGCAGCGCGGGACAGAGCTCCTACGAGCAGTACTTC | CASSAGQSSYEQYF
once | TRBJ2-1 | TRBV4-2 | . | TGTGCCAGCAGCCGAGAGCGATTCAATGAGCAGTTCTTC | CASSRERFNEQFF
. | TRBJ1-1 | TRBV5-1 | TRBD1 | TGCGCCAGCAGCCCTAGGACAGGTGCCTACACTGAAGCTTTCTTT | CASSPRTGAYTEAFF
. | TRBJ1-1 | TRBV5-1 | TRBD1 | TGCGCCAGCAGCTTGGTGGGGACAGGGAGGTCGCTCACTGAAGCTTTCTTT | CASSLVGTGRSLTEAFF
once | TRBJ2-1 | TRBV14 | . | TGTGCCAGCAGCCAAGGGAGGGGAATCATCAATGAGCAGTTCTTC | CASSQGRGIINEQFF
. | TRBJ1-1 | TRBV3-1/TRBV3-2 | . | TGTGCCAGCAGCCTGAGAAAGATGAACACTGAAGCTTTCTTT | CASSLRKMNTEAFF
few | TRBJ2-1 | TRBV13 | TRBD2 | TGTGCCAGCAGCCCACCGAGCGGGAGGGACTACAATGAGCAGTTCTTC | CASSPPSGRDYNEQFF
. | TRBJ2-1 | TRBV5-4 | . | TGTGCCAGCAGCACCACAGGGCCCTCCTACAATGAGCAGTTCTTC | CASSTTGPSYNEQFF
few | TRBJ1-2 | TRBV28 | TRBD1 | TGTGCCTCCCTAGGGGGCGCTGACTATGGCTACACCTTC | CASLGGADYGYTF
. | TRBJ2-7 | TRBV20-1 | . | TGCAGTGCTGGCCCGAACTACGAGCAGTACTTC | CSAGPNYEQYF
. | TRBJ1-4 | TRBV5-1 | . | TGCGCCAGCAGCTTGGTCGGGGTGCCGGCAACTAATGAAAAACTGTTTTTT | CASSLVGVPATNEKLFF
. | TRBJ2-1 | TRBV24-1 | TRBD2 | TGTGCCACCAGTGACTCGGGGGGGCGGGGGGGGGATGAGCAGTTCTTC | CATSDSGGRGGDEQFF
. | TRBJ1-1 | TRBV6-5 | . | TGTGCCAGCACTCTGACAGTGGGTAAAAGGGAAGCTTTCTTT | CASTLTVGKREAFF
. | TRBJ2-1 | TRBV5-1 | TRBD1 | TGCGCCAGCAGCCCCGGACAGGGGGCTGGTGAGCAGTTCTTC | CASSPGQGAGEQFF
. | TRBJ1-1 | TRBV2 | TRBD1 | TGTGCCACCGAGCCAGGGGGGAACACTGAAGCTTTCTTT | CATEPGGNTEAFF
. | TRBJ1-1 | TRBV7-9 | TRBD1 | TGTGCCAGCAGCCAGGGGGTACATGAAGCTTTCTTT | CASSQGVHEAFF
. | TRBJ2-1 | TRBV28 | . | TGTGCCAGCAGCCCCTTGGGGACTGACCTTAGGCAGTTCTTC | CASSPLGTDLRQFF
. | TRBJ1-6 | TRBV7-2 | . | TGTGCCAGCAGCTTAGCCGGGGGGGGTCCGGCCCTCCACTTT | CASSLAGGGPALHF
. | TRBJ2-7 | TRBV30 | TRBD1 | TGTGCCTGGAGCAGACAGGGGGCGCGCACCTACGAGCAGTACTTC | CAWSRQGARTYEQYF
. | TRBJ2-4 | TRBV4-2 | TRBD2 | TGTGCCAGCAGCCAAGGGACTAGCGGCCTAGCCAAAAACATTCAGTACTTC | CASSQGTSGLAKNIQYF
. | TRBJ2-3 | TRBV19 | TRBD1 | TGTGCCAGTAGTATAGGGTCCGGGACAGATTTCACAGATACGCAGTATTTT | CASSIGSGTDFTDTQYF
. | TRBJ2-1 | TRBV28 | . | TGTGCCAGCAGTTTAGTCTCCCAGGCGGGGAACAATGAGCAGTTCTTC | CASSLVSQAGNNEQFF